These 29 T cell receptor beta chains share one sample of origin, sequenced in a study of shared clonotypes between healthy human individuals (dated by TCRdb to 2020 to 2022). CD8 naive samples consisted of CD45RO-negative cells that were positively selected for CCR7, yielding a CD45RA+CCR7+ population without TemRA cells. Libraries were built with the immunoSEQ multiplex PCR assay. Entries here come from immuneACCESS through TCRdb and include only in-frame sequences with V and J called. Some clones fail to appear in such tables; in the studies checked, an unresolved V gene covers under half of the shortfall, and the cause of the remainder is unknown. The sample profile shows roughly 2.1 million clones; under 95% of them were found once. The ten largest make up under 2% of the sample. The specimen sequenced was naive CD8+ T cells from PBMCs. The sample's cell subset or site label, in plain terms: CD45RA+CCR7+. Receptors originate from a man aged 18 to 30 in good health. Some clones in this sample may be carry-over from other donors' samples.

The V gene is TRBV10-1, the J gene TRBJ1-1, with D possibly being TRBD1 (6 bases). The CDR3 contains 16 residues. Germline V gene lookup returns CDR1 WNHNN and CDR2 SYGVQD (reference sequence). V lost 6 bases and J lost 1, with 18 bases in between. CDR3 in DNA: TGCGCCAGCAGCGGAAATTTGGACAGAAAGAACACTGAAGCTTTCTTT. Its protein is CASSGNLDRKNTEAFF.

This clone was detected only once. The gene calls are TRBV27 and TRBJ1-4; no reliable D call. Trimming removed 7 bases at V and 2 bases at J, with 11 bases between. Germline V gene sequence: CDR1 MNHEY, CDR2 SMNVEV (reference sequence). The CDR3 contains 14 residues. CDR3 residues: CASTGLATNEKLFF. The CDR3 DNA is TGTGCCAGCACGGGTCTAGCGACTAATGAAAAACTGTTTTTT. The whole variable domain, remainder taken from reference TRBV27 and TRBJ1-4, is EAQVTQNPRYLITVTGKKLTVTCSQNMNHEYMSWYRQDPGLGLRQIYYSMNVEVTDKGDVPEGYKVSRKEKRNFPLILESPSPNQTSLYFCASTGLATNEKLFFGSGTQLSVL.

The V and J genes are TRBV6-1 and TRBJ1-1, with unresolved D. The V and J ends lost 2 bases and 6 bases respectively, with 13 bases between them. The CDR3 totals 14 residues. CDR1 is MNHNS and CDR2 is SASEGT in the germline V gene. The CDR3 is CASSERPGVAEAFF. DNA of the CDR3: TGTGCCAGCAGTGAAAGACCCGGAGTGGCTGAAGCTTTCTTT.

The chain employs TRBV10-3 and TRBJ2-7, with 8 nucleotides matching TRBD2. CDR1 ENHRY and CDR2 SYGVKD come from the germline V gene. The CDR3 totals 15 residues. V dropped 2 bases and J dropped 4; count of bases not matched to a gene: 7. In nucleotides, the CDR3 is TGTGCCATCAGTGAGGGGGGGACTAGAGAGTACGAGCAGTACTTC. It codes for CAISEGGTREYEQYF.

The chain recombines TRBV28 with TRBJ1-2, with D hard to call. The CDR3 extends over 14 amino acids. The V end lost 3 bases, the J end lost 6 bases, and 14 bases lay between the germline ends. Germline V gene lookup returns CDR1 MDHEN and CDR2 SYDVKM. In nucleotides, the CDR3 is TGTGCCAGCAGTTTTTCGGCCTCCGCGGATGGCTACACCTTC. Translating it yields CASSFSASADGYTF.

This clone was counted a single time. The rearrangement joins TRBV19 to TRBJ2-7; TRBD2 aligns across 9 bases. CDR1 is LNHDA, CDR2 SQIVND, per germline (reference sequence). V shed 7 bases and J 3 bases; nucleotides not matched to a gene: 16. There are 17 residues in the CDR3. CDR3 sequence (DNA): TGTGCCAGTATGGGGCTCGGTTGGCGGGAGGGCCTCTACGAGCAGTACTTC. The encoded protein is CASMGLGWREGLYEQYF.

The chain employs TRBV4-1 and TRBJ2-7; possibly TRBD1 for D (5 bases). V was cut by 1 base and J by 2 bases, with 12 bases left in between. Germline V lookup: CDR1 MGHRA, CDR2 YSYEKL. The CDR3 totals 15 residues. CDR3 protein: CASSQVLGEAYEQYF. Here the CDR3 DNA reads TGCGCCAGCAGCCAAGTTTTAGGGGAAGCCTACGAGCAGTACTTC.

The chain joins TRBV6-6 to TRBJ2-7; D unresolved. Trimming cost V 8 bases and J 0 bases, with 8 bases left between them. CDR3 length equals 12 residues. Germline CDR1 MNHNY, CDR2 SVGAGI (reference sequence). CDR3 sequence (DNA): TGTGCCAGCCGCCCGCTCTCCTACGAGCAGTACTTC. This codes for CASRPLSYEQYF.

J is TRBJ2-7 and V is TRBV7-8; D not resolved. Germline V gene sequence: CDR1 SGHVS, CDR2 FQNEAQ. V was cut by 3 bases and J by 2 bases, with 5 bases left in between. This CDR3 is built from 12 residues. The CDR3 DNA sequence: TGTGCCAGCAGCTTTAATCCCTACGAGCAGTACTTC. It codes for CASSFNPYEQYF. Variable domain in full (rest from reference TRBV7-8 and TRBJ2-7): GAGVSQSPRYKVAKRGQDVALRCDPISGHVSLFWYQQALGQGPEFLTYFQNEAQLDKSGLPSDRFFAERPEGSVSTLKIQRTQQEDSAVYLCASSFNPYEQYFGPGTRLTVT.

The chain combines TRBV4-1 with TRBJ1-4; D possibly corresponds to TRBD1 (6 bases). CDR3 length equals 17 residues. V lost 0 bases, J lost 4 bases, and 15 bases lay in between. The germline V gene has CDR1 MGHRA and CDR2 YSYEKL. The CDR3 loop reads CASSQDSLRRGNEKLFF. For the CDR3, the DNA is TGCGCCAGCAGCCAAGATTCCCTACGCAGGGGTAATGAAAAACTGTTTTTT.

The chain carries TRBV2 and TRBJ2-7; no definite D call. With 5 bases removed from V and 4 bases from J, the gap between germline ends came to 6 bases. The CDR3 is 11 residues long. CDR1 SNHLY and CDR2 FYNNEI come from the germline V gene. CDR3 in DNA: TGTGCCAGCAGTTTACCTTACGAGCAGTACTTC. Protein sequence: CASSLPYEQYF.

This chain connects TRBV7-9 to TRBJ2-7; D tentatively fits TRBD1 or TRBD2 (5 bases each). The CDR3 spans 12 residues. The V gene's germline CDR1 is SEHNR and CDR2 FQNEAQ (reference sequence). Trimming left V 3 bases short and J 5 bases short, with 8 bases between. As DNA, the CDR3 is TGTGCCAGCAGCTTCGGGGACCACGAGCAGTACTTC. It codes for CASSFGDHEQYF.

V and J are TRBV4-3 and TRBJ2-5, with TRBD2 matching over 8 bases. V gave up 4 bases and J gave up 5 bases; unmatched junction bases: 9. In germline, CDR1 is LGHNA, CDR2 YSLEER. This CDR3 region has 15 residues. CDR3 loop: CASSRLLTSAETQYF. In DNA form, the CDR3 reads TGCGCCAGCAGCCGCCTTTTGACTAGCGCCGAGACCCAGTACTTC.

The V gene is TRBV11-2, the J gene TRBJ2-1; a possible D gene is TRBD2 (5 bases). CDR1 and CDR2 from the germline V gene are SGHAT and FQNNGV. V was cut by 3 bases and J by 0 bases, with 12 bases left in between. This CDR3 is 16 amino acids long. CDR3 nucleotide sequence: TGTGCCAGCAGCTTTTCTAGCCTTAACTCCTACAATGAGCAGTTCTTC. It is translated as CASSFSSLNSYNEQFF.

The chain joins TRBV18 to TRBJ2-2; 11 positions match TRBD2. J gave up 5 bases and V 8 bases, and 7 bases lay outside the gene matches. The V gene's germline CDR1 is KGHSH and CDR2 LQKENI. The CDR3 length is 15 residues. The CDR3 region is CASGTSGRGTGELFF. The CDR3 DNA is TGTGCCAGCGGAACTAGCGGGAGAGGGACCGGGGAGCTGTTTTTT.

The chain carries TRBV30 and TRBJ1-3, with TRBD1 as a possible D gene (6 bases). The germline V gene encodes CDR1 GTSNPN and CDR2 SVGIG (reference sequence). The CDR3 is 14 amino acids. Trimming stripped 6 bases from V and 4 bases from J, with 16 bases between. CDR3 nucleotides: TGTGCCTGTAAAGGACAGAGGAACGGAAACACCATATATTTT. It is translated as CACKGQRNGNTIYF.

The chain recombines TRBV19 with TRBJ1-2; D ambiguous. The germline CDR1 and CDR2 sequences are LNHDA and SQIVND (reference sequence). This CDR3 is 15 amino acids long. Trimming pared 2 bases from V and 2 bases from J, leaving 12 bases between. The CDR3 DNA follows: TGTGCCAGTAGTATATTGAGGACTTCGAACTATGGCTACACCTTC. Protein sequence: CASSILRTSNYGYTF. The whole variable domain, remainder taken from reference TRBV19 and TRBJ1-2, is DGGITQSPKYLFRKEGQNVTLSCEQNLNHDAMYWYRQDPGQGLRLIYYSQIVNDFQKGDIAEGYSVSREKKESFPLTVTSAQKNPTAFYLCASSILRTSNYGYTFGSGTRLTVV.

This chain uses TRBV5-6 with TRBJ1-2; weak D call: TRBD1 (5 bases). This CDR3 contains 13 residues. Deletions cut 4 bases from V and 9 bases from J, with 16 bases between. The V gene's germline CDR1 is SGHDT and CDR2 YYEEEE. In nucleotides, the CDR3 is TGTGCCAGCAGCCGGGCGGGTAGGGGCAGCTACACCTTC. It encodes CASSRAGRGSYTF. The full variable domain, rest sourced from reference TRBV5-6 and TRBJ1-2, is DAGVTQSPTHLIKTRGQQVTLRCSPKSGHDTVSWYQQALGQGPQFIFQYYEEEERQRGNFPDRFSGHQFPNYSSELNVNALLLGDSALYLCASSRAGRGSYTFGSGTRLTVV.

V is TRBV6-5 and J is TRBJ2-7; D may correspond to TRBD1 or TRBD2 (5 bases each). V lost 6 bases and J 4 bases, leaving 16 bases between the germline ends. CDR3 length equals 14 residues. Germline CDR1 reads MNHEY; CDR2 reads SVGAGI. CDR3 nucleotide sequence: TGTGCCAGCAGCTTACGGGTGGGGGATTACGAGCAGTACTTC. This sequence encodes CASSLRVGDYEQYF.

The chain joins TRBV4-1 to TRBJ2-5; D unclear. This CDR3 region has 16 residues. Germline lookup yields CDR1 MGHRA and CDR2 YSYEKL. V was clipped by 0 bases and J by 9 bases, with 20 bases between them. The chain's CDR3 is CASSQDISRTQLPQYF. CDR3 coding DNA: TGCGCCAGCAGCCAAGATATTTCGCGGACCCAACTTCCCCAGTACTTC.

The chain uses TRBV29-1 and TRBJ2-1, with TRBD2 identical over 9 bases. This CDR3 is 14 amino acids long. Trimming cost V 5 bases and J 7 bases; bases outside gene matches: 9. Germline assignment: CDR1 SQVTM and CDR2 ANQGSEA. CDR3 region: CSVLGAGGRNEQFF. The CDR3 bases are TGCAGCGTTTTGGGGGCGGGAGGGCGGAATGAGCAGTTCTTC.

V usage is TRBV9 and J usage is TRBJ1-2, with D possibly being TRBD1 (5 bases). From germline, CDR1 is SGDLS and CDR2 YYNGEE. The CDR3 is 13 residues long. The V gene lost 4 bases and the J gene lost 9 bases, with 16 bases spanning the gap. The CDR3 nucleotides read TGTGCCAGCAGCTCCGACCGGGACGAGCGCTACACCTTC. Translation gives CASSSDRDERYTF. Full variable domain (remainder filled in from reference TRBV9 and TRBJ1-2): DSGVTQTPKHLITATGQRVTLRCSPRSGDLSVYWYQQSLDQGLQFLIQYYNGEERAKGNILERFSAQQFPDLHSELNLSSLELGDSALYFCASSSDRDERYTFGSGTRLTVV.

CDR3 sequence: CASTFTPGRGTGELFF. The CDR3 DNA reads TGTGCCAGCACCTTCACCCCCGGGCGGGGGACCGGGGAGCTGTTTTTT. The chain combines TRBV7-9 with TRBJ2-2; 7 bases agree with TRBD2. Trimming at V came to 7 bases and at J to 5 bases, leaving 13 bases not matched to a gene. The CDR3 extends over 16 amino acids. Germline V gene data show CDR1 as SEHNR and CDR2 as FQNEAQ (reference sequence).

The DNA for the CDR3 is TGTGCCAGCAGCTTATGGCCACGAAAGCGGGAGACCTACAATGAGCAGTTCTTC. Its translation: CASSLWPRKRETYNEQFF. The J gene is TRBJ2-1, the V gene TRBV11-2, with 8 bases identical to TRBD2. This CDR3 region has 18 residues. From germline, CDR1 is SGHAT and CDR2 FQNNGV. V was pared by 2 bases and J by 2 bases, with 11 bases of the junction left unmatched.

The chain combines TRBV5-1 with TRBJ2-7, with D possibly matching TRBD2 (7 bases). Trimming removed 2 bases from V and 4 bases from J, with 13 bases in between. The CDR3 covers 14 residues. The germline V gene encodes CDR1 SGHRS and CDR2 YFSETQ. The CDR3: CASSLGGALYEQYF. In nucleotides, the CDR3 is TGCGCCAGCAGCTTAGGGGGGGCGCTGTACGAGCAGTACTTC.

The chain carries TRBV4-1 and TRBJ1-1; TRBD1 might be the D (5 bases). The CDR3 contains 15 residues. The V gene lost 4 bases and the J gene lost 1 base, with 13 bases spanning the gap. The V gene's germline CDR1 is MGHRA and CDR2 YSYEKL. The CDR3 reads CASSPDWDQNTEAFF. The CDR3 nucleotides read TGCGCCAGCAGCCCGGACTGGGACCAGAACACTGAAGCTTTCTTT.

The chain joins TRBV13 to TRBJ1-2; 7 nucleotides match TRBD1. Trimming took 2 bases from V and 5 from J; bases not matched to a gene: 8. There are 15 residues in the CDR3. Germline V gene data show CDR1 as PRHDT and CDR2 as FYEKMQ (reference sequence). CDR3: CASSLTRDSLYGYTF. In DNA, the CDR3 is TGTGCCAGCAGCTTAACCCGGGACAGCCTGTATGGCTACACCTTC.

The rearrangement links TRBV28 to TRBJ2-7; the match to TRBD2 covers 10 bases. This CDR3 has 14 amino acids. V was clipped by 7 bases and J by 0 bases; unmatched bases: 3. Germline CDR1 reads MDHEN; CDR2 reads SYDVKM. The CDR3 region is CASIWTSGSYEQYF. CDR3 coding DNA: TGTGCCAGCATCTGGACTAGCGGCTCCTACGAGCAGTACTTC.

The chain uses TRBV7-2 and TRBJ2-1; D not certain. V was clipped by 5 bases and J by 15 bases, with 17 bases between them. The CDR3 runs to 12 residues. Germline V gives CDR1 SGHTA, CDR2 FQGNSA. The CDR3 bases are TGTGCCAGCAGCCTCGCGGTGGGCCAGACGTTCTTC. This sequence encodes CASSLAVGQTFF.